These 4 T cell receptor beta chains were sequenced from one sample in a study of shared clonotypes between healthy human individuals (dated by TCRdb to the early 2020s). Library creation used the immunoSEQ multiplex PCR assay. This immuneACCESS table, as held by TCRdb, lists in-frame sequences with V and J called but not all clones. Of the missing ones, under half trace to an unresolved V gene in checked studies; the others have no known cause. For this sample there are approximately 2.5 million clones; approximately 93% appear just once. Jointly, the top ten make up 0.36% of the sample. Sequencing was performed on naive CD4+ T cells from PBMCs. In the paper's terms, the cell subset or site label means: CD45RA+ positively selected. Every receptor here comes from a man in his late teens or twenties in good health. Some clones in this sample may be carry-over from other donors' samples.

This rearrangement joins TRBV28 to TRBJ1-6; 11 nucleotides align to TRBD1. Germline V lookup: CDR1 MDHEN, CDR2 SYDVKM. V was clipped by 3 bases and J by 7 bases; unmatched bases: 5. The CDR3 runs 16 residues. The CDR3 loop is CASSFPDRGRNSPLHF. In nucleotides, the CDR3 is TGTGCCAGCAGTTTCCCGGACAGGGGGCGAAATTCACCCCTCCACTTT.

The V and J genes are TRBV2 and TRBJ2-1; D might be TRBD1 (6 bases). The V end lost 7 bases, the J end lost 1 base, and 8 bases lay between the germline ends. CDR1 and CDR2 (germline): SNHLY, FYNNEI. The CDR3 covers 13 residues. CDR3 in DNA: TGTGCCAGCATCAGGGGATCCTACAATGAGCAGTTCTTC. This sequence encodes CASIRGSYNEQFF.

This sequence joins TRBV28 and TRBJ1-2; D not certain. The CDR3 runs to 13 residues. V lost 2 bases and J 4 bases, leaving 8 bases between the germline ends. The germline V gene encodes CDR1 MDHEN and CDR2 SYDVKM. CDR3 coding DNA: TGTGCCAGCAGTTTAGAGCAGCCCTATGGCTACACCTTC. Translation: CASSLEQPYGYTF.

V is TRBV18 and J is TRBJ1-3; 11 nucleotides align to TRBD1. The CDR3 totals 16 residues. Germline-derived CDR1 and CDR2 are KGHSH and LQKENI. After removal of 3 bases from V and 2 bases from J, the junction contained 3 bases not matched to a gene. The CDR3 DNA follows: TGTGCCAGCTCACCGGGACAGGGGGATGCTGGAAACACCATATATTTT. The encoded protein is CASSPGQGDAGNTIYF.